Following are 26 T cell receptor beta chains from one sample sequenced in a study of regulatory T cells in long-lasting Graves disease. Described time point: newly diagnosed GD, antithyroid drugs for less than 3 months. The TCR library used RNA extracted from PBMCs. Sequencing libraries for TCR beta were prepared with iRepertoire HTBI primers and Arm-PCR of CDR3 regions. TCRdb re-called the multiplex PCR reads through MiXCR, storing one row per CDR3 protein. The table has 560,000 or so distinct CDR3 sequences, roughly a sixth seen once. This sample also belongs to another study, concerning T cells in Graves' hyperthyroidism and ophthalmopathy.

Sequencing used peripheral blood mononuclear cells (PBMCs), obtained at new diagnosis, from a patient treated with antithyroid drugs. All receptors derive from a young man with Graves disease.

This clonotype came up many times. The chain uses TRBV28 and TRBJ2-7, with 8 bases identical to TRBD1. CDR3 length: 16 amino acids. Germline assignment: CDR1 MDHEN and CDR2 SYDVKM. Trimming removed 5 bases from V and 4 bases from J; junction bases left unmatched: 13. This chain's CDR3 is CASSLGQGSGRYEQYF. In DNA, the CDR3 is TGTGCCAGCAGTCTAGGACAGGGCTCGGGTCGGTACGAGCAGTACTTC.

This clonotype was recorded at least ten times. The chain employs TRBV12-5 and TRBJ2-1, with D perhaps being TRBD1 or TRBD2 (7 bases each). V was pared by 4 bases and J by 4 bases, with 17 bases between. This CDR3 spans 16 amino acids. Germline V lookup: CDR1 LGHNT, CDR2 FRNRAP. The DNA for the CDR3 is TGTGCTAGTGGTTCCTACCAGGGGGGGTCATACAATGAGCAGTTCTTC. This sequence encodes CASGSYQGGSYNEQFF.

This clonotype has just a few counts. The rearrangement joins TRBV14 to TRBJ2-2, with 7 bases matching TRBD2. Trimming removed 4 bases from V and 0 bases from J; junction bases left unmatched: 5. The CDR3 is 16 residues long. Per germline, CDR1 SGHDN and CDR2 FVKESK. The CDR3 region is CASSRPGGPNTGELFF. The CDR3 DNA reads TGTGCCAGCAGCCGCCCGGGGGGACCGAACACCGGGGAGCTGTTTTTT.

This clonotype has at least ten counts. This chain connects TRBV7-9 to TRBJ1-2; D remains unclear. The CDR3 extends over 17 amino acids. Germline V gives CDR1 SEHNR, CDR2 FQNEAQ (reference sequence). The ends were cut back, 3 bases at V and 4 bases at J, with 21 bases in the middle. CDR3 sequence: CASSFDISGIRLYGYTF. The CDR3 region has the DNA TGTGCCAGCAGCTTCGACATAAGCGGGATCCGCCTCTATGGCTACACCTTC.

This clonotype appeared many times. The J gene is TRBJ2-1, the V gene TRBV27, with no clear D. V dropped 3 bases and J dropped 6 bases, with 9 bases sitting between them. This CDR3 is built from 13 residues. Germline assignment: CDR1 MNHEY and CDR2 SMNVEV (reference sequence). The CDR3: CASSFSSGNEQFF. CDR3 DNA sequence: TGTGCCAGCAGTTTTTCTTCCGGCAATGAGCAGTTCTTC.

The CDR3 reads CATSGVGTSGATYGQFF. The CDR3, as DNA: TGTGCCACCAGTGGAGTAGGGACTAGCGGGGCCACCTACGGGCAGTTCTTC. This rearrangement joins TRBV24-1 to TRBJ2-5, with 13 bases fitting TRBD2. The J call may be incorrect, as the DNA end agrees better with TRBJ2-1. The germline V gene encodes CDR1 KGHDR and CDR2 SFDVKD. The CDR3 runs 17 residues.

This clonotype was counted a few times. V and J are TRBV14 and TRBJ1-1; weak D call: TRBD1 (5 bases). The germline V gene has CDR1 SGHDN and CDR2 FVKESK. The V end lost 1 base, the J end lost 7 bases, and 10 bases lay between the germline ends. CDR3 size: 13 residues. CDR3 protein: CASSQAPGGEAFF. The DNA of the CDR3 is TGTGCCAGCAGCCAAGCGCCTGGGGGTGAAGCTTTCTTT.

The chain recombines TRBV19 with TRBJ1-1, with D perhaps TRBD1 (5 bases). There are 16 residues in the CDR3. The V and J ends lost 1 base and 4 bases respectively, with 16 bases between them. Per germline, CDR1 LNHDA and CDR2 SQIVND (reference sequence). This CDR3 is CASSIGGFGGATEAFF. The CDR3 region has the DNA TGTGCCAGTAGTATAGGAGGATTCGGCGGGGCCACTGAAGCTTTCTTT.

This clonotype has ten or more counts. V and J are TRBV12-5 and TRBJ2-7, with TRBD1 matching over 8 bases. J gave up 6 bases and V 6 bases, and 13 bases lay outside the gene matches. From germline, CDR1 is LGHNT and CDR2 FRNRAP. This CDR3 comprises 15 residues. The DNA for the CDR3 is TGTGCTAGTGGCCGACCAGGGGGCGCCTTCTCCGAGCAGTACTTC. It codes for CASGRPGGAFSEQYF. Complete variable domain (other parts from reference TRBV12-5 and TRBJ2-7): DARVTQTPRHKVTEMGQEVTMRCQPILGHNTVFWYRQTMMQGLELLAYFRNRAPLDDSGMPKDRFSAEMPDATLATLKIQPSEPRDSAVYFCASGRPGGAFSEQYFGPGTRLTVT.

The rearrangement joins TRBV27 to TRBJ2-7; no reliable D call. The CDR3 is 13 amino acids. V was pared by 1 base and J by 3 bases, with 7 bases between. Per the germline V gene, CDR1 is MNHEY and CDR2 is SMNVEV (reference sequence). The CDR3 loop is CASSLFGNYEQYF. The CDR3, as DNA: TGTGCCAGCAGTTTATTTGGAAACTACGAGCAGTACTTC.

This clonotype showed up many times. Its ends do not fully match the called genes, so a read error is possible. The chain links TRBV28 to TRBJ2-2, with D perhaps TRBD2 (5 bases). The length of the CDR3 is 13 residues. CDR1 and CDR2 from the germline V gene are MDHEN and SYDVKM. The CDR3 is CASSLAGGGELFF. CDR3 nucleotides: TGCGCCAGCAGCTTGGCGGGCGGCGGGGAGCTGTTTTTT.

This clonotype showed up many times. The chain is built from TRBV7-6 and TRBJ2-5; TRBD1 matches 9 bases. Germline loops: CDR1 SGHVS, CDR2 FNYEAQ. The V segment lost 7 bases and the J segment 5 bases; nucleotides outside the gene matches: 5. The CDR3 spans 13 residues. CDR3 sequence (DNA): TGTGCCAGCACCCGGGACAGGGCGGAGACCCAGTACTTC. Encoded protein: CASTRDRAETQYF. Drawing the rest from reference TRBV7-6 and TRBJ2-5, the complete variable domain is GAGVSQSPRYKVTKRGQDVALRCDPISGHVSLYWYRQALGQGPEFLTYFNYEAQQDKSGLPNDRFSAERPEGSISTLTIQRTEQRDSAMYRCASTRDRAETQYFGPGTRLLVL.

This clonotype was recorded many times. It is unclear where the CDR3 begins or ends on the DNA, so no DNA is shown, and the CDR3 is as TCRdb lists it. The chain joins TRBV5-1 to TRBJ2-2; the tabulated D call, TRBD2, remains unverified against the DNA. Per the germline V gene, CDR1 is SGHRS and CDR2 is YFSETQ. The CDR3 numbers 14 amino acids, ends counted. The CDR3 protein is CASSPLFFGSELFF.

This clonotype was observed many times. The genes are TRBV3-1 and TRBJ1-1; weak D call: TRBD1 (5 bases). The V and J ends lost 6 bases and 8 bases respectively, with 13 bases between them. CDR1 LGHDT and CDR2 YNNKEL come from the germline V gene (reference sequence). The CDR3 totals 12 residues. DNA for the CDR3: TGTGCCAGCAGTTCCTTTGGGGACGAAGCTTTCTTT. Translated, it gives CASSSFGDEAFF.

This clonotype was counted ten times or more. CDR3 sequence: CATTTPGLNEQYF. CDR3 coding DNA: TGTGCCACTACTACCCCGGGGCTGAACGAGCAGTACTTC. V gene TRBV12-3 or TRBV12-4 combines with J gene TRBJ2-7; tentatively, D is TRBD1 or TRBD2 (5 bases each). This CDR3 has 13 amino acids. The ends were cut back, 10 bases at V and 5 bases at J, with 18 bases in the middle.

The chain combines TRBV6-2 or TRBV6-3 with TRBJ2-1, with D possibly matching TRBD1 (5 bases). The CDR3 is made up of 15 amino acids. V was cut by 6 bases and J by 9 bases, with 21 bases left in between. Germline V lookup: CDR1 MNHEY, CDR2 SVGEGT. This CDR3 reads CASSLSTTAHGEQFF. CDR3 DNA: TGTGCCAGCAGCCTATCGACGACAGCTCATGGTGAGCAGTTCTTC.

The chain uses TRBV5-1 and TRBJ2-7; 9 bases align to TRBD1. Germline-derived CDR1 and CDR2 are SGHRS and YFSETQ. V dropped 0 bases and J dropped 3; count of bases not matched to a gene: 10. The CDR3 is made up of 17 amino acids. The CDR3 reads CASSLASTGGAFYEQYF. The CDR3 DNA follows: TGCGCCAGCAGCTTGGCAAGCACAGGGGGCGCCTTCTACGAGCAGTACTTC.

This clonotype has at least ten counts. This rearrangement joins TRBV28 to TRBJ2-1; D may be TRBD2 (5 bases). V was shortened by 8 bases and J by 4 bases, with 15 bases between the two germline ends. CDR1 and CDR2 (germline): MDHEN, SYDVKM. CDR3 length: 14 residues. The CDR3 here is CASRGLEIYNEQFF. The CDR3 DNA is TGTGCCAGCCGCGGGCTAGAAATTTACAATGAGCAGTTCTTC.

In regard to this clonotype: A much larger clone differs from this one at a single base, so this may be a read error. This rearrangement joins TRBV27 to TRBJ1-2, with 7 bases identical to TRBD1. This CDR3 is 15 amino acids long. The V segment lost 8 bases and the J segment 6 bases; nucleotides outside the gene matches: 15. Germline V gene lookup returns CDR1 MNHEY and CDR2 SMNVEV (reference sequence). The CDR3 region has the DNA TGTGCCAGCGGTCCATCGACAGGGCCGGTACATGGCTACACCTTC. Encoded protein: CASGPSTGPVHGYTF.

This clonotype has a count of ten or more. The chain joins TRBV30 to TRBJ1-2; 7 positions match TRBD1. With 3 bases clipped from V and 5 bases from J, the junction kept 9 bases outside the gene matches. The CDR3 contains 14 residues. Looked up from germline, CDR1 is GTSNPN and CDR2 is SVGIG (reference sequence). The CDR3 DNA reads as TGTGCCTGGAGACCGCCAGGGGGTCTTTATGGCTACACCTTC. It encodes CAWRPPGGLYGYTF.

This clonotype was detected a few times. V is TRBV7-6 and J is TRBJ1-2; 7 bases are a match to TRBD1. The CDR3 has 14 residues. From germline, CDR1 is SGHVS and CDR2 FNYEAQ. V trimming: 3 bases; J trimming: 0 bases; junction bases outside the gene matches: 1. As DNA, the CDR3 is TGTGCCAGCAGCTTCGGGACAGCTAACTATGGCTACACCTTC. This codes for CASSFGTANYGYTF.

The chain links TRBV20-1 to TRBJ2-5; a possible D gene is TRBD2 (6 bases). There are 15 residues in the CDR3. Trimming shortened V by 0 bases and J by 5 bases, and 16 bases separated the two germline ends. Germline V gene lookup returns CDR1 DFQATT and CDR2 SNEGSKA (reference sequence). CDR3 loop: CSARDRGSGWETQYF. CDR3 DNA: TGCAGTGCTAGAGATCGCGGTAGCGGCTGGGAGACCCAGTACTTC.

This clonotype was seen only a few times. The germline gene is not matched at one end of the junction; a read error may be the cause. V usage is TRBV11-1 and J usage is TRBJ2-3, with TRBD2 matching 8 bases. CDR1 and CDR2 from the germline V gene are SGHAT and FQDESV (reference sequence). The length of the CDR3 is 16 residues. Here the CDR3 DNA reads TGCGCCAGCAGCCATACCAGCGGGAGCGGGACAGATACGCAGTATTTT. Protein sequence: CASSHTSGSGTDTQYF. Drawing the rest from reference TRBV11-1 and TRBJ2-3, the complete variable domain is EAEVAQSPRYKITEKSQAVAFWCDPISGHATLYWYRQILGQGPELLVQFQDESVVDDSQLPKDRFSAERLKGVDSTLKIQPAELGDSAMYLCASSHTSGSGTDTQYFGPGTRLTVL.

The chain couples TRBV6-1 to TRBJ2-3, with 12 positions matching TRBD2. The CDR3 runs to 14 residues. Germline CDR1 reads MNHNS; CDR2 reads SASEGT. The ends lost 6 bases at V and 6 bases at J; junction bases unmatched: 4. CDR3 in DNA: TGTGCCAGCAGGGAGGGACTAGCGGGCGATACGCAGTATTTT. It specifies CASREGLAGDTQYF.

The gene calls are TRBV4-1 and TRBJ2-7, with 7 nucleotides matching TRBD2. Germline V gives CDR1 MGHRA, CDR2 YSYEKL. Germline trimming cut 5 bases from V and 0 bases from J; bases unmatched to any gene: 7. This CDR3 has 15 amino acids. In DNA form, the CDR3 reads TGCGCCAGCAGCTTTACTAGCGAACACTCCTACGAGCAGTACTTC. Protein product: CASSFTSEHSYEQYF.

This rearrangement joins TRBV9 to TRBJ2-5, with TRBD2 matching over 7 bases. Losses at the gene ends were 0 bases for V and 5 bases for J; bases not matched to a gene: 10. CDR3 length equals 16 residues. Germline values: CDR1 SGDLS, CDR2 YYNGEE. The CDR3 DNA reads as TGTGCCAGCAGCGTAGGCGGGAGCGCCCGCGGCGAGACCCAGTACTTC. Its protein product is CASSVGGSARGETQYF.